Only a few counts were recorded for the clone carrying this T cell receptor beta chain. V was clipped by 3 bases and J by 2 bases; unmatched bases: 9. The germline gives CDR1 DFQATT, CDR2 SNEGSKA (reference sequence). This CDR3 spans 15 amino acids. The data were obtained in a study of T cells in Graves' hyperthyroidism and ophthalmopathy. Authors of the study amplified TCR beta CDR3 regions from RNA transcripts. The primer set for the first-round RT-PCR of the TCR CDR3 was HTBI. TCRdb called the multiplex PCR reads again in MiXCR, with one record for every CDR3 protein. The sample lists some 420,000 distinct CDR3 sequences, roughly 13% occurring once.

The source material was blood. The chain carries TRBV20-1 and TRBJ2-5, with 7 bases aligning to TRBD1. The receptor was isolated from a woman between 18 and 29 years old with Graves' hyperthyroidism. DNA for the CDR3: TGCAGTGCTAGGGGATACAGGGGATTACAAGAGACCCAGTACTTC. Protein product: CSARGYRGLQETQYF.